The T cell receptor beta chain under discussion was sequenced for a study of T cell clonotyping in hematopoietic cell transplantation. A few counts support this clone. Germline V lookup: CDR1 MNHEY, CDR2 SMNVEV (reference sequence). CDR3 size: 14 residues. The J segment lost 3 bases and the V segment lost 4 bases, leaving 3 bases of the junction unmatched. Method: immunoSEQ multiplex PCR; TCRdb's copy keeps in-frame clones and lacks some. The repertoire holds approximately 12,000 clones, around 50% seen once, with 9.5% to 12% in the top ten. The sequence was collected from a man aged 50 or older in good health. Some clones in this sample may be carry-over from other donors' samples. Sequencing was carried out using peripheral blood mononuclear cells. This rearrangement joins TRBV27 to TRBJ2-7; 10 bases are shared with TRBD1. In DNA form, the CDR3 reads TGTGCCAGCAGTTACCGGACAGGGGGCTACGAGCAGTACTTC. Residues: CASSYRTGGYEQYF.